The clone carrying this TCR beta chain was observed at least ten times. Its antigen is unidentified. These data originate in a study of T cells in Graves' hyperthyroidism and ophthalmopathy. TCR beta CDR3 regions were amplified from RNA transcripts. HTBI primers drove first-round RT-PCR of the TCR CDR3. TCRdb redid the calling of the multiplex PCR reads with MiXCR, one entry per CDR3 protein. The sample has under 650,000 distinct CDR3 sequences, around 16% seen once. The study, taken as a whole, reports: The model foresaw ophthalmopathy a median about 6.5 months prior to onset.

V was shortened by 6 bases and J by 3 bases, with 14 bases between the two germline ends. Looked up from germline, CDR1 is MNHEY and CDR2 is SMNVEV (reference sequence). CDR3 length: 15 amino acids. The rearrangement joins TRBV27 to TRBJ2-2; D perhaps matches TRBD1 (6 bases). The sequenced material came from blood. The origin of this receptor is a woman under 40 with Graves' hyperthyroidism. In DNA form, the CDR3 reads TGTGCCAGCAGGACAGGCCCCGTTGACACCGGGGAGCTGTTTTTT. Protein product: CASRTGPVDTGELFF.